Listed here are 6 T cell receptor beta chains from one sample, sequenced in a study of T-cell reconstitution after alpha-beta-depleted transplantation in children. TCRbeta library preparation incorporated unique molecular identifiers. TCRdb reprocessed the PCR reads with MiXCR, giving one entry per CDR3 protein. The top ten clones hold about 5% of a sample with 400,000 to 500,000 distinct CDR3 sequences, approximately 11% of them seen once. This sample comprised PBMCs from the stem cell graft donor, obtained from the stem cell graft. All receptors derive from a human donor who donated a stem cell graft to a child with acute myeloid leukemia.

This clonotype came up a few times. A much larger clone sits a single nucleotide away, making a read error possible. The J gene is TRBJ2-5, the V gene TRBV20-1, with 9 bases fitting TRBD2. The germline V gene has CDR1 DFQATT and CDR2 SNEGSKA (reference sequence). After removal of 4 bases from V and 0 bases from J, the junction contained 0 bases not matched to a gene. CDR3 size: 13 residues. The CDR3 DNA follows: TGCAGTGCTACTAGCGGGAACCAAGAGACCCAGTACTTC. It codes for CSATSGNQETQYF.

In DNA, the CDR3 is TGTGCCAGCAGTTTATCAGGGGCGACCGGGGAGCTGTTTTTT. Protein product: CASSLSGATGELFF. The rearrangement uses TRBV12-3 or TRBV12-4 and TRBJ2-2; D may be TRBD1 (6 bases). V gave up 2 bases and J gave up 5 bases, with 9 bases separating them. The CDR3 runs 14 residues.

This clonotype was detected a few times. The chain links TRBV10-3 to TRBJ2-7; D remains unclear. V lost 2 bases, J lost 2 bases, and 7 bases lay in between. This CDR3 comprises 13 residues. Germline lookup yields CDR1 ENHRY and CDR2 SYGVKD. CDR3 nucleotide sequence: TGTGCCATCAGTGAGCTCTACACCTACGAGCAGTACGTC. Translation: CAISELYTYEQYV.

The genes are TRBV20-1 and TRBJ2-1; perhaps TRBD1 as D (5 bases). This CDR3 region has 15 residues. The germline V gene encodes CDR1 DFQATT and CDR2 SNEGSKA (reference sequence). Trimming removed 1 base from V and 0 bases from J, with 10 bases in between. This CDR3 reads CSARAHRGSYNEQFF. Here the CDR3 DNA reads TGCAGTGCTAGAGCTCATAGGGGCTCCTACAATGAGCAGTTCTTC.

Note on this clonotype: The junction departs from germline at one end; a sequencing error may be responsible. The chain has TRBV10-3 and TRBJ2-2; D not certain. The CDR3 length is 12 residues. CDR1 ENHRY and CDR2 SYGVKD come from the germline V gene. In nucleotides, the CDR3 is TGTGCCTTCAGTCGATCCACCGGGGAGCTGTTTTTT. Residues: CAFSRSTGELFF.

In its sample, this clonotype was seen many times. The chain is built from TRBV10-3 and TRBJ1-3; the D is unclear. Germline CDR1 reads ENHRY; CDR2 reads SYGVKD. The CDR3 runs 13 residues. V gave up 6 bases and J gave up 1 base, with 7 bases separating them. The CDR3 nucleotides are TGTGCCATCAGCTCTCCGTCTGGAAACACCATATATTTT. It codes for CAISSPSGNTIYF.